The 13 T cell receptor beta chains presented below share a single source sample, sequenced in a study of T cell repertoires in cytomegalovirus infection. TCRdb called the reads again in MiXCR, with one record for every CDR3 protein. The sample holds some 600,000 distinct CDR3 sequences, 20% to 25% seen once. The sequenced material came from CD8+ T cells from PBMCs. The receptor set was obtained from a human donor in good health (CMV status not recorded). Some clones in this sample may be carry-over from other donors' samples.

The chain uses TRBV7-9 and TRBJ1-2, with D possibly matching TRBD1 (5 bases). Germline CDR1 SEHNR, CDR2 FQNEAQ (reference sequence). V was pared by 4 bases and J by 4 bases, with 16 bases between. CDR3 length: 15 amino acids. This chain's CDR3 is CASSSEWGKIYGYTF. CDR3 in DNA: TGTGCCAGCAGCTCAGAATGGGGCAAGATCTATGGCTACACCTTC.

This clonotype was seen at least ten times. The gene calls are TRBV7-2 and TRBJ1-1, with no clear D. Trimming pared 10 bases from V and 6 bases from J, leaving 15 bases between. The CDR3 extends over 12 amino acids. Germline assignment: CDR1 SGHTA and CDR2 FQGNSA. The chain's CDR3 is CATRYGFAEAFF. In DNA form, the CDR3 reads TGTGCCACCCGTTATGGGTTCGCTGAAGCTTTCTTT.

This clonotype was seen a handful of times. The J gene is TRBJ1-1, the V gene TRBV19; D possibly corresponds to TRBD1 (6 bases). The CDR3 length is 14 residues. The germline V gene has CDR1 LNHDA and CDR2 SQIVND (reference sequence). The germline V and J ends were trimmed by 2 bases and 3 bases, with 10 bases remaining between them. The CDR3: CASSIQGSHTEAFF. The CDR3 DNA sequence: TGTGCCAGTAGTATACAGGGGTCGCACACTGAAGCTTTCTTT.

The rearrangement uses TRBV7-6 and TRBJ2-4, with 12 bases fitting TRBD1. Germline V gives CDR1 SGHVS, CDR2 FNYEAQ. Trimming at V came to 5 bases and at J to 8 bases, leaving 4 bases not matched to a gene. The CDR3 spans 14 residues. The CDR3 is CASSPGTGGYIQYF. For the CDR3, the DNA is TGTGCCAGCAGCCCCGGGACAGGGGGCTACATTCAGTACTTC.

This clonotype has a handful of counts. The genes are TRBV2 and TRBJ2-5; 11 positions agree with TRBD1. Germline values: CDR1 SNHLY, CDR2 FYNNEI. The length of the CDR3 is 15 residues. J was trimmed by 5 bases and V by 4 bases; bases with no gene match: 6. The CDR3 nucleotides are TGTGCCAGCAGTGTTTTGGACAGGGGGCGGGAGACCCAGTACTTC. Residues: CASSVLDRGRETQYF. The full variable domain, with the rest looked up from reference TRBV2 and TRBJ2-5, is EPEVTQTPSHQVTQMGQEVILRCVPISNHLYFYWYRQILGQKVEFLVSFYNNEISEKSEIFDDQFSVERPDGSNFTLKIRSTKLEDSAMYFCASSVLDRGRETQYFGPGTRLLVL.

The rearrangement links TRBV14 to TRBJ2-7; D not resolved. Germline-derived CDR1 and CDR2 are SGHDN and FVKESK. The germline V and J ends were trimmed by 3 bases and 0 bases, with 12 bases remaining between them. This CDR3 has 15 amino acids. CDR3 in amino acids: CASSHGSQHSYEQYV. DNA for the CDR3: TGTGCCAGCAGCCACGGCTCCCAACACTCCTACGAGCAGTACGTC.

At least ten counts were recorded for this clonotype. V usage is TRBV12-3 or TRBV12-4 and J usage is TRBJ2-5; the D gene is possibly TRBD2 (6 bases). Trimming pared 3 bases from V and 1 base from J, leaving 9 bases between. CDR3 length equals 14 residues. CDR3 sequence: CASSFRGSQETQYF. The CDR3 bases are TGTGCCAGCAGTTTCCGGGGGAGCCAAGAGACCCAGTACTTC.

This clonotype was observed a few times. J is TRBJ2-2 and V is TRBV28, with 7 nucleotides matching TRBD1. CDR3 length equals 16 residues. Germline lookup yields CDR1 MDHEN and CDR2 SYDVKM. The junction had 10 bases not matched to a gene; V was cut back by 7 bases and J by 2 bases. CDR3 nucleotides: TGTGCCAGCATCCCAAGGGGGCAGACCAACACCGGGGAGCTGTTTTTT. Its translation: CASIPRGQTNTGELFF.

This clonotype has ten or more counts. The chain joins TRBV29-1 to TRBJ2-7; 7 bases are shared with TRBD1. Germline V lookup: CDR1 SQVTM, CDR2 ANQGSEA. This CDR3 spans 17 amino acids. V dropped 7 bases and J dropped 6; count of bases not matched to a gene: 24. The CDR3 DNA sequence: TGCAGCGCGCGAGGGACAGAAGGGATAGTAGAATCGGGCGAGCAGTACTTC. Its translation: CSARGTEGIVESGEQYF.

This sequence joins TRBV20-1 and TRBJ1-5, with a possible D match to TRBD1 (6 bases). The CDR3 loop spans 17 amino acids. V lost 0 bases, J lost 0 bases, and 15 bases lay in between. Per germline, CDR1 DFQATT and CDR2 SNEGSKA (reference sequence). The CDR3: CSARDHPQGPSNQPQHF. CDR3 nucleotides: TGCAGTGCTAGAGACCACCCACAGGGCCCTAGCAATCAGCCCCAGCATTTT.

Worth noting for this clonotype: At one of its ends the junction is not consistent with the germline gene, which may arise from a read error. The chain links TRBV6-8 to TRBJ2-7, with TRBD2 matching over 8 bases. This CDR3 has 14 amino acids. The germline gives CDR1 MNHGY, CDR2 SAAAGT. CDR3 sequence reads: CACSYGGDSYEQYF. The CDR3 nucleotides read TGTGCCTGCAGTTACGGGGGGGACTCCTACGAGCAGTACTTC.

The chain joins TRBV29-1 to TRBJ2-1, with D perhaps being TRBD1 or TRBD2 (6 bases each). The germline gives CDR1 SQVTM, CDR2 ANQGSEA. There are 12 residues in the CDR3. V lost 7 bases and J lost 6, with 13 bases in between. The CDR3 here is CSAPWGANEQFF. The CDR3 DNA reads TGCAGCGCCCCTTGGGGGGCCAATGAGCAGTTCTTC.

This clonotype has a handful of counts. The chain uses TRBV9 and TRBJ2-2; 8 bases line up with TRBD2. The length of the CDR3 is 19 residues. From germline, CDR1 is SGDLS and CDR2 YYNGEE. J gave up 5 bases and V 0 bases, and 15 bases lay outside the gene matches. As DNA, the CDR3 is TGTGCCAGCAGCGTAGTGAGAGGCGGGGGGCCCGCCGGAACCGGGGAGCTGTTTTTT. Translating gives CASSVVRGGGPAGTGELFF.